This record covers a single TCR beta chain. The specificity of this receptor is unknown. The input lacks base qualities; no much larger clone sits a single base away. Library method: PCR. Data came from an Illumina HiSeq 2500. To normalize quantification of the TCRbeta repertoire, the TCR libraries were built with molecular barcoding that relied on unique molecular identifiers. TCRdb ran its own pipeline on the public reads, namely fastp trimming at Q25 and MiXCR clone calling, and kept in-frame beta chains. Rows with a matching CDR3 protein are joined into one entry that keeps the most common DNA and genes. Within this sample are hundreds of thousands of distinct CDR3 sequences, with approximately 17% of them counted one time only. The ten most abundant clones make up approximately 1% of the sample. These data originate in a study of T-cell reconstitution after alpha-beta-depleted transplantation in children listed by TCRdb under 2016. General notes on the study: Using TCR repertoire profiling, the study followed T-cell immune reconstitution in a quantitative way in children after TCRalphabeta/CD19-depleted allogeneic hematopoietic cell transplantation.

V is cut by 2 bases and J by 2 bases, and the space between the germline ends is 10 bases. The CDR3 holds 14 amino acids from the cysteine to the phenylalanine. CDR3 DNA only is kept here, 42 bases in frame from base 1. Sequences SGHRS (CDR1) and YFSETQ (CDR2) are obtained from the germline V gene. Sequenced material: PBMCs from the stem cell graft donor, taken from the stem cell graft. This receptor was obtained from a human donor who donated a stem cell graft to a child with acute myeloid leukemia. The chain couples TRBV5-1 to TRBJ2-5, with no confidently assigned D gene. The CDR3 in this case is CASSFVGSQETQYF. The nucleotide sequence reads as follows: TGCGCCAGCAGCTTCGTTGGGTCTCAAGAGACCCAGTACTTC.